Listed below are T cell receptor beta chains from one sample, sequenced in a study of cytomegalovirus exposure and HLA in healthy donors. Some clones are missing from TCRdb's copy, which holds only in-frame ones; the method was immunoSEQ multiplex PCR. Of around 110,000 clones listed, about 87% are singletons. Material: PBMCs. The source is a woman aged 18-29 years in good health and CMV-seropositive. Each CDR3 is given with its conserved first and last residue. The D gene is left open where the match is weak. Size is omitted from some rows. Given values are once, few, many or a class for expanded clones.

.	TRBD2	TRBV28	TRBJ2-7	TGTGCCACCTACGGGGGGGCCGCATACGAGCAGTACTTC	CATYGGAAYEQYF
.	TRBD1	TRBV29-1	TRBJ1-1	TGCAGCGTTACTTCGGACAGGGGGGGGACTGAAGCTTTCTTT	CSVTSDRGGTEAFF
.	.	TRBV5-8	TRBJ1-3	TGTGCCAGCAGCTTCGGGAGCAACACCATATATTTT	CASSFGSNTIYF
.	.	TRBV5-4	TRBJ2-3	TGTGCCAGCAGCTTAAGCGGAGATACGCAGTATTTT	CASSLSGDTQYF
.	TRBD1	TRBV7-9	TRBJ1-5	TGTGCCAGCAGCTTTGGGACAGGGGACCAGCCCCAGCATTTT	CASSFGTGDQPQHF
.	.	TRBV2	TRBJ1-4	TGTGCCAGCAGCCTCGGGGAGGGTGAAAAACTGTTTTTT	CASSLGEGEKLFF
.	.	TRBV5-6	TRBJ2-3	TGTGCCAGCAGCTCCGGGATCACAGATACGCAGTATTTT	CASSSGITDTQYF
.	.	TRBV9	TRBJ2-7	TGTGCCAGCAGCGTAGATCCCTCTACTGAGTTGGACTTC	CASSVDPSTELDF
.	TRBD2	TRBV27	TRBJ2-7	TGTGCCAGCAGTCCGACTAGCGGGGGGGCCGGCGAGCAGTACTTC	CASSPTSGGAGEQYF
.	TRBD2	TRBV2	TRBJ2-5	TGTGCCAGCAGTGAAGCGATGGTAGCGGGGTTCCAAGAGACCCAGTACTTC	CASSEAMVAGFQETQYF
.	.	TRBV6-1	TRBJ2-1	TGTGCCAGCCCCATACAGATCCCCTACAATGAGCAGTTCTTC	CASPIQIPYNEQFF
.	TRBD1	TRBV11-2	TRBJ2-1	TGTGCCAGCAGCCCGTTGTACAGGGGTAATGAGCAGTTCTTC	CASSPLYRGNEQFF
.	TRBD1	TRBV5-1	TRBJ1-4	TGCGCCAGCAGCATTGGACAGGGTGGGACTGAAAAACTGTTTTTT	CASSIGQGGTEKLFF
.	TRBD2	TRBV28	TRBJ2-3	TGTGCCAGCAGTCCTCTGGCTAGCGGGGCGGAAGATACGCAGTATTTT	CASSPLASGAEDTQYF
.	.	TRBV6-1	TRBJ1-3	TGTGCCAGCAGTGTCCAGGTCCAAAACACCATATATTTT	CASSVQVQNTIYF
.	.	TRBV28	TRBJ1-2	TGTGCCAGCAGTTTTCCGACAGTAGCAACCCTCTATGGCTACACCTTC	CASSFPTVATLYGYTF
.	TRBD2	TRBV25-1	TRBJ2-3	TGTGCCAGCAGTGACGGGCGGGGGGTAACAGATACGCAGTATTTT	CASSDGRGVTDTQYF
.	.	TRBV29-1	TRBJ1-2	TGCAGCGTCGAGGGCTACACCTTC	CSVEGYTF
.	TRBD1	TRBV10-1	TRBJ2-5	TGCGCCAGCAGCATAGGGACAGGGGTACAAGAGACCCAGTACTTC	CASSIGTGVQETQYF
.	.	TRBV28	TRBJ1-4	TGTGCCAGCAGTTTAATGACAGGAAGCCATGAAAAACTGTTTTTT	CASSLMTGSHEKLFF
.	TRBD1	TRBV18	TRBJ1-2	TGTGCCAGCTCACTCAACCACGGACAGGGATCAAGCTATGGCTACACCTTC	CASSLNHGQGSSYGYTF
.	TRBD2	TRBV15	TRBJ2-3	TGTGCCACCAGCATACATGGCGGGGGGGGAGATACGCAGTATTTT	CATSIHGGGGDTQYF
.	.	TRBV4-1	TRBJ1-5	TGCGCCAGCAGCCAAGAGGCCAGCAGGGAACGGCAGCCCCAGCATTTT	CASSQEASRERQPQHF
.	TRBD1	TRBV5-8	TRBJ2-3	TGTGCCAGCAGCTTGGTCGGGACAGGGGGCGATACCACAGATACGCAGTATTTT	CASSLVGTGGDTTDTQYF
.	.	TRBV5-6	TRBJ2-3	TGTGCCAGCAGCTTCCCCGCGCGGGGCCCTAGCACAGATACGCAGTATTTT	CASSFPARGPSTDTQYF
.	.	TRBV6-5	TRBJ1-5	TGTGCCAGCAGTTACTCGAGCGGGGGCAATCAGCCCCAGCATTTT	CASSYSSGGNQPQHF
.	TRBD1	TRBV6-5	TRBJ1-1	TGTGCCAGCACCTTGGGACAGACGAACACTGAAGCTTTCTTT	CASTLGQTNTEAFF
.	.	TRBV29-1	TRBJ1-2	TGCAGCGTTGATCGAGGGGGTGACGGCTACACCTTC	CSVDRGGDGYTF
.	TRBD2	TRBV7-9	TRBJ2-5	TGTGCCAGCAGCTCCCCCGGGACTAAGGGAGAGACCCAGTACTTC	CASSSPGTKGETQYF
.	TRBD2	TRBV15	TRBJ2-7	TGTGCCACCAGCAAAATTGCGGGAGTGACATTGGAGATGGGCGAGCAGTACTTC	CATSKIAGVTLEMGEQYF
.	.	TRBV2	TRBJ1-1	TGTGCCTCCATACAGGAGAACACTGAAGCTTTCTTT	CASIQENTEAFF
.	.	TRBV27	TRBJ2-2	TGTGCCAGCAGTTCAAAAGGACACCCCACGAACACCGGGGAGCTGTTTTTT	CASSSKGHPTNTGELFF
.	.	TRBV28	TRBJ2-3	TGTGCCAGCAGCAGGGCTCTCCCCACAGATACGCAGTATTTT	CASSRALPTDTQYF
few	TRBD1	TRBV10-3	TRBJ1-1	TGTGCCATGGGGACAGGGGGGAACACTGAAGCTTTCTTT	CAMGTGGNTEAFF
.	TRBD1	TRBV6-1	TRBJ1-5	TGTGCCAGCAGTGAAATCCCGGGACAGGGTAATCAGCCCCAGCATTTT	CASSEIPGQGNQPQHF
.	TRBD1	TRBV27	TRBJ2-7	TGTGCCAGCTGGGTGGGACAGGGAACCGAGCAGTACTTC	CASWVGQGTEQYF
.	.	TRBV27	TRBJ2-2	TGTGCCAGCAGTCTCGCGTATACAGGGCTGGAGCTGTTTTTT	CASSLAYTGLELFF
.	TRBD1	TRBV5-1	TRBJ1-4	TGCGCCAGCAGCGCCACCGGGACAGGGTATGATGAAAAACTGTTTTTT	CASSATGTGYDEKLFF
.	.	TRBV19	TRBJ2-1	TGTGCCAGTAGTATATGGAGCGAAAGCTTTGGCAATGAGCAGTTCTTC	CASSIWSESFGNEQFF
once	.	TRBV19	TRBJ1-4	TGTGCCAGTAGTATACCGGTGTCTCGCCCCCGGAGGAATGAAAAACTGTTTTTT	CASSIPVSRPRRNEKLFF
.	TRBD2	TRBV28	TRBJ2-1	TGTGCCAGCAGTGACTCCGGGACTAGCGGGGGGAGGGATGAGCAGTTCTTC	CASSDSGTSGGRDEQFF
.	TRBD2	TRBV11-2	TRBJ2-4	TGTGCCAGCAGCCCCGGGACTAGCGGCCTAGGAGCCAAAAACATTCAGTACTTC	CASSPGTSGLGAKNIQYF